One T cell receptor beta chain is described in this entry. Its matching antigen is unknown. This sample was taken from a study of shared clonotypes between healthy human individuals. Whole-study findings and limits: Tissues were not sampled, only blood, and their repertoires likely differ. The diversity represented, both genetic and in exposure history, was limited by few donors.

Authors' processing steps: Filtering was not the same, since immunoSEQ gave junction-only sequences without quality scores. Profiled with immunoSEQ multiplex PCR; TCRdb holds only in-frame clones, not every one. The V and J calls and clone size were taken over from that table, and D and trimming were inferred from the DNA. The repertoire holds approximately 2.1 million clones, approximately 95% seen once, with 0.39% in the top ten. CD4+ cells were split into CD45RA+ naive and CD45RA-negative memory subsets. The V and J ends lost 7 bases and 4 bases respectively, with 8 bases between them. The length of the CDR3 is 11 residues. Germline V gene data show CDR1 as LNHDA and CDR2 as SQIVND (reference sequence).

The TCR sequence derives from a man between 18 and 29 years old in good health. Some clones in this sample may be carry-over from other donors' samples. This chain uses TRBV19 with TRBJ2-7; D might be TRBD2 (6 bases). The sequenced material came from naive CD4+ T cells from PBMCs. Indicated subset: CD45RA+ positively selected. The CDR3 reads CASTAGYEQYF. The DNA of the CDR3 is TGTGCCAGTACCGCGGGATACGAGCAGTACTTC.